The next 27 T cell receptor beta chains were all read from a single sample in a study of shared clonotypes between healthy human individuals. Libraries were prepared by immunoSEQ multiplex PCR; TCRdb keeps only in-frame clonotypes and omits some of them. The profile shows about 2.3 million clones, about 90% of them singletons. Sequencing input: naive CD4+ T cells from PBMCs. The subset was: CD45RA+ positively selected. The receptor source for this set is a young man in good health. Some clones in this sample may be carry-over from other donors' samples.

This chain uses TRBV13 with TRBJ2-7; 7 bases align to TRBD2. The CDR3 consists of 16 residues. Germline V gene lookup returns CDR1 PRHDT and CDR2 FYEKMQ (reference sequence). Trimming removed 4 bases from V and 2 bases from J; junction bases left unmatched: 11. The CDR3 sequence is CASSSGGSAPPYEQYF. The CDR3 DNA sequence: TGTGCCAGCAGCTCGGGGGGTTCGGCCCCGCCCTACGAGCAGTACTTC.

The CDR3 reads CASSDPAENEKLFF. The CDR3 DNA is TGCGCCAGCAGTGACCCGGCCGAAAATGAAAAACTGTTTTTT. The J gene is TRBJ1-4, the V gene TRBV10-2; D is undetermined. Trimming took 3 bases from V and 5 from J, leaving 10 bases between them. Germline assignment: CDR1 WSHSY and CDR2 SAAADI. The CDR3 runs to 14 residues.

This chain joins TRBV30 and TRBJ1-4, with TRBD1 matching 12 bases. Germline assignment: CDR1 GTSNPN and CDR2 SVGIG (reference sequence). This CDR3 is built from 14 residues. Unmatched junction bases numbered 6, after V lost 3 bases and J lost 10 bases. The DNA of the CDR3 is TGTGCCTGGAGGCCGGGACAGGGGGCAGGAAAACTGTTTTTT. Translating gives CAWRPGQGAGKLFF.

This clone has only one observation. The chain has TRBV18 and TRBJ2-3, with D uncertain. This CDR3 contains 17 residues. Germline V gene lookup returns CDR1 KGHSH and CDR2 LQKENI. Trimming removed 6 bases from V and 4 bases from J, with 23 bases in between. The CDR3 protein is CASSNQQVSKRADTQYF. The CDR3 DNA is TGTGCCAGCTCCAACCAGCAGGTGTCTAAAAGGGCAGATACGCAGTATTTT.

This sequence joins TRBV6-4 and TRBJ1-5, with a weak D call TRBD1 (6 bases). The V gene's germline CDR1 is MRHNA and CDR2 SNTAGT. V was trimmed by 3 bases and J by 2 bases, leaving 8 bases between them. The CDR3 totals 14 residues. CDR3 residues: CASSDSGGNQPQHF. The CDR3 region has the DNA TGTGCCAGCAGTGATTCAGGGGGCAATCAGCCCCAGCATTTT.

CDR3 sequence reads: CASSLEGVGLGKLFF. The CDR3 DNA reads as TGTGCCAGCAGTTTGGAAGGGGTGGGTCTTGGAAAACTGTTTTTT. The chain is built from TRBV27 and TRBJ1-4, with D perhaps TRBD1 (5 bases). The CDR3 is 15 amino acids. V was cut by 3 bases and J by 10 bases, with 18 bases left in between. Germline V gene data show CDR1 as MNHEY and CDR2 as SMNVEV (reference sequence). Using reference TRBV27 and TRBJ1-4 for the parts outside the CDR3, the full variable domain is EAQVTQNPRYLITVTGKKLTVTCSQNMNHEYMSWYRQDPGLGLRQIYYSMNVEVTDKGDVPEGYKVSRKEKRNFPLILESPSPNQTSLYFCASSLEGVGLGKLFFGSGTQLSVL.

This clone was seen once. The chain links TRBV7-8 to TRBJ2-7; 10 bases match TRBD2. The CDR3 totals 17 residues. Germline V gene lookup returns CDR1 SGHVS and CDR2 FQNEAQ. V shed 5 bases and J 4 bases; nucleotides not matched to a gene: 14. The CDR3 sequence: CASSAGGLAGVTYEQYF. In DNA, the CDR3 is TGTGCCAGCAGCGCCGGGGGGCTAGCGGGAGTTACGTACGAGCAGTACTTC.

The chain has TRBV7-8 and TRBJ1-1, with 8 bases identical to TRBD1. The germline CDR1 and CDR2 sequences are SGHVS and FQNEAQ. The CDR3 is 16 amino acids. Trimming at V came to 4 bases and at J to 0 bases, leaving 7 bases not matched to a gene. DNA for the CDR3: TGTGCCAGCAGCTCGGGACAGGCGGAAATGAACACTGAAGCTTTCTTT. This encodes CASSSGQAEMNTEAFF.

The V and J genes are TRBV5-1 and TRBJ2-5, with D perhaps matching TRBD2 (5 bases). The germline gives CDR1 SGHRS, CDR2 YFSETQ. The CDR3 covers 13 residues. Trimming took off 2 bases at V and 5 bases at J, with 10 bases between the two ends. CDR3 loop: CASSLLVRETQYF. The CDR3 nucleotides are TGCGCCAGCAGCTTACTAGTCCGGGAGACCCAGTACTTC.

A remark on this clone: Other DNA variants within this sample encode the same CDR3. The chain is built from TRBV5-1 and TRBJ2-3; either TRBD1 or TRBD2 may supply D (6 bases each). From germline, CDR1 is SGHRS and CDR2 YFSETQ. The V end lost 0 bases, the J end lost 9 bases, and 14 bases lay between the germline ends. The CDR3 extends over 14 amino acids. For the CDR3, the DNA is TGCGCCAGCAGCTTGGGGGGGGCCGCGGACACGCAGTATTTT. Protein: CASSLGGAADTQYF.

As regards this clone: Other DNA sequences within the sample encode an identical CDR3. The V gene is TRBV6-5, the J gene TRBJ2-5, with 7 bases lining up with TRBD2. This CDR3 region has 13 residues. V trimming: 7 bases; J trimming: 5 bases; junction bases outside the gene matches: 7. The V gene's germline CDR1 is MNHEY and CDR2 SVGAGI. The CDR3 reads CASTLPGGETQYF. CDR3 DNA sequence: TGTGCCAGCACCTTGCCCGGGGGGGAGACCCAGTACTTC.

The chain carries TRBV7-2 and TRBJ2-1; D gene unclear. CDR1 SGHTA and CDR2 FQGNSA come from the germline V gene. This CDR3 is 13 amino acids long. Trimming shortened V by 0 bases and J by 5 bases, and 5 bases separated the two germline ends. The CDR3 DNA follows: TGTGCCAGCAGCTTAGCCCAGGACAATGAGCAGTTCTTC. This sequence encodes CASSLAQDNEQFF.

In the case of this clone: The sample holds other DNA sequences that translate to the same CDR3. The CDR3 region has the DNA TGCGCCAGCAGCTTGGGCGGGACTAGCGGGACGGAGACCCAGTACTTC. Translating it yields CASSLGGTSGTETQYF. The chain carries TRBV5-1 and TRBJ2-5, with 13 bases fitting TRBD2. V trimming: 0 bases; J trimming: 5 bases; junction bases outside the gene matches: 4. The CDR3 extends over 16 amino acids. Germline V gene sequence: CDR1 SGHRS, CDR2 YFSETQ.

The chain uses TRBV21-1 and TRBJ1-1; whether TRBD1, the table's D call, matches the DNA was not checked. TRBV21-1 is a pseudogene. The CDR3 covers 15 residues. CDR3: CASSARQGRGLEAFF. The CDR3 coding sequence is TGTGCCAGCTCCGCCCGACAGGGGAGGGGTCTGGAAGCTTTCTTT.

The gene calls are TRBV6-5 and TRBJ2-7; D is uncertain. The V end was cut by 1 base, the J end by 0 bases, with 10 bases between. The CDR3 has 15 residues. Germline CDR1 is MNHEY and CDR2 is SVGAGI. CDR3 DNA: TGTGCCAGCAGTTACTTGGACGGTCGCTCCTACGAGCAGTACTTC. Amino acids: CASSYLDGRSYEQYF.

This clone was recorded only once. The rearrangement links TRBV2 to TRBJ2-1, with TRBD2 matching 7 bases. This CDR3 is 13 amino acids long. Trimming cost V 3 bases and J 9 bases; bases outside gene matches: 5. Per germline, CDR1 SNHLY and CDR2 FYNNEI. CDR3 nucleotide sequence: TGTGCCAGCAGTGATGGGGTAGCGGGTGAGCAGTTCTTC. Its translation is CASSDGVAGEQFF. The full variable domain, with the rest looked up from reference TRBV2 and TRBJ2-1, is EPEVTQTPSHQVTQMGQEVILRCVPISNHLYFYWYRQILGQKVEFLVSFYNNEISEKSEIFDDQFSVERPDGSNFTLKIRSTKLEDSAMYFCASSDGVAGEQFFGPGTRLTVL.

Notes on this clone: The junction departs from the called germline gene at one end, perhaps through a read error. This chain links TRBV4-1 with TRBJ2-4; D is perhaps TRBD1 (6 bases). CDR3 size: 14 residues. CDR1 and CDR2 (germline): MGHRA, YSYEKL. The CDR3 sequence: CASSQIDRPGTKVF. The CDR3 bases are TGCGCCAGCAGCCAAATTGACCGACCCGGGACAAAGGTCTTC.

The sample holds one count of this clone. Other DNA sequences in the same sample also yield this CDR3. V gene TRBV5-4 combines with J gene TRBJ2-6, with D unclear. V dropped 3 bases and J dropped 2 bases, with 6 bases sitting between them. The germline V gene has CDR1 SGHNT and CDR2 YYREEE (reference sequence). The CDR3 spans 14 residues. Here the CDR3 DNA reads TGTGCCAGCAGCTCGCCCGCTGGGGCCAACGTCCTGACTTTC. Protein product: CASSSPAGANVLTF.

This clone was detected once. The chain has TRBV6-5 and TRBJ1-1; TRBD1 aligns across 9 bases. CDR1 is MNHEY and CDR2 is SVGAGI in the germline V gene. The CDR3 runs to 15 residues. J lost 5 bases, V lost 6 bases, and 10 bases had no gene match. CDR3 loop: CASSKGQGRDTEAFF. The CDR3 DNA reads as TGTGCCAGCAGCAAGGGACAGGGAAGGGATACTGAAGCTTTCTTT.

Written as DNA, the CDR3 is TGTGCCAGCAGCTCGGGGGGGATCTACGAGCAGTACTTC. It codes for CASSSGGIYEQYF. The V call is TRBV7-2, the J call TRBJ2-7; 8 positions agree with TRBD2. CDR3 length equals 13 residues. Looked up from germline, CDR1 is SGHTA and CDR2 is FQGNSA. With 4 bases clipped from V and 3 bases from J, the junction kept 2 bases outside the gene matches. Drawing the rest from reference TRBV7-2 and TRBJ2-7, the complete variable domain is GAGVSQSPSNKVTEKGKDVELRCDPISGHTALYWYRQSLGQGLEFLIYFQGNSAPDKSGLPSDRFSAERTGGSVSTLTIQRTQQEDSAVYLCASSSGGIYEQYFGPGTRLTVT.

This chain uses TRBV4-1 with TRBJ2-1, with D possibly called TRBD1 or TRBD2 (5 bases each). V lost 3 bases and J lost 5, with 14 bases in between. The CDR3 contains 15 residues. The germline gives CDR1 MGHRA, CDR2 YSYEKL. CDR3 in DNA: TGCGCCAGCAGCCAGTTGAGGGGCCCGGACAATGAGCAGTTCTTC. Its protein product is CASSQLRGPDNEQFF.

CDR3 loop: CASSLDRGIVNTEAFF. Written as DNA, the CDR3 is TGTGCCAGCAGCTTAGATAGGGGAATTGTGAACACTGAAGCTTTCTTT. This chain links TRBV7-2 with TRBJ1-1, with a tentative D call TRBD1 (5 bases). CDR1 and CDR2 from the germline V gene are SGHTA and FQGNSA. This CDR3 has 16 residues. Trimming removed 1 base from V and 0 bases from J, with 12 bases in between.

The CDR3 coding sequence is TGTGCCAGCAGCGTAGTTAGCGGGAGCCTCTACGAGCAGTACTTC. Its protein is CASSVVSGSLYEQYF. The rearrangement uses TRBV9 and TRBJ2-7, with 9 bases identical to TRBD2. The V gene's germline CDR1 is SGDLS and CDR2 YYNGEE. The V gene end was trimmed by 0 bases and the J gene end by 3 bases; junction bases not matched to a gene: 4. The CDR3 runs to 15 residues. Using reference TRBV9 and TRBJ2-7 for the parts outside the CDR3, the full variable domain is DSGVTQTPKHLITATGQRVTLRCSPRSGDLSVYWYQQSLDQGLQFLIQYYNGEERAKGNILERFSAQQFPDLHSELNLSSLELGDSALYFCASSVVSGSLYEQYFGPGTRLTVT.

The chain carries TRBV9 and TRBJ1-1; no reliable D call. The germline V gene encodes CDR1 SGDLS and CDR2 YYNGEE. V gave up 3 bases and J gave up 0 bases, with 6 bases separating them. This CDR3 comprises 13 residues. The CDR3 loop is CASSARMNTEAFF. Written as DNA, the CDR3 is TGTGCCAGCAGCGCCAGGATGAACACTGAAGCTTTCTTT. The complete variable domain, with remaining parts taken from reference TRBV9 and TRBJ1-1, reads DSGVTQTPKHLITATGQRVTLRCSPRSGDLSVYWYQQSLDQGLQFLIQYYNGEERAKGNILERFSAQQFPDLHSELNLSSLELGDSALYFCASSARMNTEAFFGQGTRLTVV.

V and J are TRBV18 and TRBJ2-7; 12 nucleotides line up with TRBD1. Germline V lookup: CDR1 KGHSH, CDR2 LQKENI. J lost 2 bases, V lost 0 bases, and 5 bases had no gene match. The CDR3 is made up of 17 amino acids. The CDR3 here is CASSPPVGQGAPYEQYF. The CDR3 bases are TGTGCCAGCTCACCACCGGTGGGACAGGGGGCCCCCTACGAGCAGTACTTC.

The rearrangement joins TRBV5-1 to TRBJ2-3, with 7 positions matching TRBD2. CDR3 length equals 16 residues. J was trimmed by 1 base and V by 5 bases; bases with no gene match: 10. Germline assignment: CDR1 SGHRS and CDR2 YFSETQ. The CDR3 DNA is TGCGCCAGCAGAGAGCTAGCGGATCTGGGCACAGATACGCAGTATTTT. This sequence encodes CASRELADLGTDTQYF. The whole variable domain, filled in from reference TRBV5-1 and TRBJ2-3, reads KAGVTQTPRYLIKTRGQQVTLSCSPISGHRSVSWYQQTPGQGLQFLFEYFSETQRNKGNFPGRFSGRQFSNSRSEMNVSTLELGDSALYLCASRELADLGTDTQYFGPGTRLTVL.

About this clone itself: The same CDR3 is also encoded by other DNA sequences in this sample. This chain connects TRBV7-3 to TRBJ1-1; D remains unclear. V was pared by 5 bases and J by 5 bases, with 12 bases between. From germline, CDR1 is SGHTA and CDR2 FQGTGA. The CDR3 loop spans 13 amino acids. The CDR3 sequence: CASSLSRETEAFF. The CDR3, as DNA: TGTGCCAGCAGCCTTAGTAGGGAAACTGAAGCTTTCTTT.